The 9 T cell receptor beta chains given below trace back to one sample, sequenced in a study of OX40 agonist ivuxolimab in advanced cancers. Here immunoSEQ multiplex PCR was the method, and the copy in TCRdb shows in-frame clones only, minus some. The table has roughly 67,000 clones, 80% to 95% seen once. The sequenced sample was CD4+ or CD8+ T cells sorted from blood, obtained in a trial of the OX40 agonist ivuxolimab. The receptors were sampled from an adult with an advanced solid tumor such as melanoma, head and neck, liver or kidney cancer.

The rearrangement uses TRBV6-5 and TRBJ1-1; no definite D call. The germline CDR1 and CDR2 sequences are MNHEY and SVGAGI. The CDR3 loop spans 13 amino acids. Deletions cut 5 bases from V and 4 bases from J, with 11 bases between. The CDR3 region has the DNA TGTGCCAGCAGTCCCGAGTATCCCACTGAAGCTTTCTTT. Amino acid sequence: CASSPEYPTEAFF.

The chain links TRBV5-1 to TRBJ2-7, with 10 bases matching TRBD1. The V gene's germline CDR1 is SGHRS and CDR2 YFSETQ. The CDR3 is 14 residues long. The V gene end was trimmed by 5 bases and the J gene end by 2 bases; junction bases not matched to a gene: 4. CDR3 region: CASSTGTGAYEQYF. Written as DNA, the CDR3 is TGCGCCAGCAGTACGGGGACAGGGGCCTACGAGCAGTACTTC.

The chain couples TRBV19 to TRBJ2-7, with D perhaps matching TRBD1 or TRBD2 (5 bases each). V was shortened by 3 bases and J by 5 bases, with 11 bases between the two germline ends. Germline loops: CDR1 LNHDA, CDR2 SQIVND (reference sequence). The CDR3 is 13 amino acids. The CDR3 DNA reads as TGTGCCAGTAGTATTGGGGGAACAGACGAGCAGTACTTC. Protein product: CASSIGGTDEQYF.

The V gene is TRBV2, the J gene TRBJ1-1, with 9 bases matching TRBD1. The ends lost 6 bases at V and 1 base at J; junction bases unmatched: 6. The CDR3 runs to 15 residues. Germline V gene data show CDR1 as SNHLY and CDR2 as FYNNEI. CDR3 region: CASRDPGQGNTEAFF. The DNA of the CDR3 is TGTGCCAGCAGAGACCCGGGACAGGGGAACACTGAAGCTTTCTTT. The full variable domain, its missing parts supplied by reference TRBV2 and TRBJ1-1, is EPEVTQTPSHQVTQMGQEVILRCVPISNHLYFYWYRQILGQKVEFLVSFYNNEISEKSEIFDDQFSVERPDGSNFTLKIRSTKLEDSAMYFCASRDPGQGNTEAFFGQGTRLTVV.

V and J are TRBV21-1 and TRBJ1-1; TRBD1, the table's D call, was not compared with the DNA. TRBV21-1 is noted as a pseudogene. The CDR3 has 15 residues. DNA for the CDR3: TGTGCCAGCAGCAAAGAGCCGACAGAGAGGTCGTGGGCTTTCTTT. This sequence encodes CASSKEPTERSWAFF.

This clone has more than one count but fewer than ten. V and J are TRBV11-2 and TRBJ1-4; D gene ambiguous. With 5 bases removed from V and 2 bases from J, the gap between germline ends came to 9 bases. The CDR3 extends over 14 amino acids. The germline V gene has CDR1 SGHAT and CDR2 FQNNGV. CDR3 nucleotides: TGTGCCAGCAGCCGACGGAGGACTAATGAAAAACTGTTTTTT. Protein product: CASSRRRTNEKLFF.

The gene calls are TRBV30 and TRBJ1-2, with D possibly being TRBD1 (5 bases). The germline V gene encodes CDR1 GTSNPN and CDR2 SVGIG (reference sequence). The CDR3 runs 11 residues. Deletions cut 3 bases from V and 8 bases from J, with 10 bases between. The CDR3 loop is CAWRGGNGYTF. In DNA, the CDR3 is TGTGCCTGGAGGGGGGGAAACGGCTACACCTTC.

This clone was seen once. The gene calls are TRBV27 and TRBJ2-2; 11 bases line up with TRBD2. This CDR3 has 18 amino acids. V shed 4 bases, J shed 2 bases, and the junction held 9 bases outside the gene matches. Germline V gene sequence: CDR1 MNHEY, CDR2 SMNVEV (reference sequence). The DNA for the CDR3 is TGTGCCAGCAGTTCCGCCCCGGGACTAGCGGCAAACACCGGGGAGCTGTTTTTT. It codes for CASSSAPGLAANTGELFF.

The V call is TRBV29-1, the J call TRBJ2-3, with D possibly being TRBD1 or TRBD2 (5 bases each). V gave up 4 bases and J gave up 4 bases, with 18 bases separating them. Germline CDR1 reads SQVTM; CDR2 reads ANQGSEA. This CDR3 contains 15 residues. CDR3 coding DNA: TGCAGCGTTGCCGCTTCCCAGGGTAGCGCAGATACGCAGTATTTT. It translates to CSVAASQGSADTQYF.